The entry below describes one T cell receptor beta chain. This record comes from a study of blood T cell repertoires in COVID-19. Study-wide context: COVID-19 samples from acute and convalescent phases originated in the United States, Italy and Spain. The analysed material was cDNA or gDNA that came from T cells, B-cell-depleted T cells, or PBMCs.

Under the authors' procedure: Estimation of nucleated cell counts relied on the amplification of reference gene primers. Using immunoSEQ multiplex PCR, the repertoire was profiled, and TCRdb retains in-frame clones only, with some absent. Clone size and the V and J calls come from that table; the DNA yielded D and trimming. Among 120,000 to 150,000 clones listed, roughly 81% were seen once. The V gene lost 6 bases and the J gene lost 1 base, with 18 bases spanning the gap. This CDR3 is built from 16 residues. CDR1 and CDR2 (germline): SNHLY, FYNNEI. The J gene is TRBJ1-2, the V gene TRBV2; D ambiguous. The sequence came from a human donor with acute or convalescent COVID-19. The donor label of this sample is uncertain. The sequenced sample was peripheral blood. The CDR3 DNA is TGTGCCAGCAGAAAAAACTACGACTCCTATAACTATGGCTACACCTTC. Translating gives CASRKNYDSYNYGYTF.